This T cell receptor (beta chain) is from a study of blood T cell repertoires in COVID-19. Study-wide context: Samples representing acute and convalescent COVID-19 were sourced from the United States, Italy and Spain. Sample material is recorded as cDNA or gDNA derived from T cells, B-cell-depleted T cells, or PBMCs.

Study processing details: Reference gene primer amplification gave nucleated cell count estimates. Assay used: immunoSEQ multiplex PCR; TCRdb lists only in-frame clones, some missing. V, J and clone size are those of that table, while D and trimming were read from the DNA. The data show some 150,000 clones, roughly four fifths seen once. This receptor was taken from a human donor with acute or convalescent COVID-19. The donor label of this sample is uncertain. Sequencing was done on a sample of peripheral blood.

CDR3 loop: CASSRGEGTEAFF. In DNA, the CDR3 is TGTGCCAGCAGCCGCGGGGAGGGTACTGAAGCTTTCTTT. J is TRBJ1-1 and V is TRBV3-1 (or the pseudogene TRBV3-2); D remains ambiguous. The CDR3 sequence is 13 residues long. Deletions cut 4 bases from V and 5 bases from J, with 11 bases between. Germline lookup yields CDR1 LGHDT and CDR2 YNNKEL (reference sequence).